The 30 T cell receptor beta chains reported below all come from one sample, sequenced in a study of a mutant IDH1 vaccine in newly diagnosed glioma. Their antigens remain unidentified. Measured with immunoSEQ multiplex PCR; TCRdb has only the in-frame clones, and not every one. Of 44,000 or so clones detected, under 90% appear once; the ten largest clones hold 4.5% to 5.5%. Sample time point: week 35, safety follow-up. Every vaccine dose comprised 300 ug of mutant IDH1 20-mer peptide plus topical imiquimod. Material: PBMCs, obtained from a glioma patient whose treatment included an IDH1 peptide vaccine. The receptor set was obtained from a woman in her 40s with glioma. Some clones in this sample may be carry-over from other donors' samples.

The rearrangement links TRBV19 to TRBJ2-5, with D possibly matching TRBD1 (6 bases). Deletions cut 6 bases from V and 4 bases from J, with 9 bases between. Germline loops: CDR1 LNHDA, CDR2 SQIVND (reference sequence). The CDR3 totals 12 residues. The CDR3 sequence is CASRDSGETQYF. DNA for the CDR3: TGTGCCAGTAGGGACAGCGGAGAGACCCAGTACTTC. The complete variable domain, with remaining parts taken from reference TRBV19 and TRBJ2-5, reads DGGITQSPKYLFRKEGQNVTLSCEQNLNHDAMYWYRQDPGQGLRLIYYSQIVNDFQKGDIAEGYSVSREKKESFPLTVTSAQKNPTAFYLCASRDSGETQYFGPGTRLLVL.

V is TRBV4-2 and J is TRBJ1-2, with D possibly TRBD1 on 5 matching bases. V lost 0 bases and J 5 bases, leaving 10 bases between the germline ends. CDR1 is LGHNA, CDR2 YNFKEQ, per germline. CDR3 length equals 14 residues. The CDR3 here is CASSQEPGLYGYTF. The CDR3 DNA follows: TGTGCCAGCAGCCAAGAACCGGGGCTTTATGGCTACACCTTC.

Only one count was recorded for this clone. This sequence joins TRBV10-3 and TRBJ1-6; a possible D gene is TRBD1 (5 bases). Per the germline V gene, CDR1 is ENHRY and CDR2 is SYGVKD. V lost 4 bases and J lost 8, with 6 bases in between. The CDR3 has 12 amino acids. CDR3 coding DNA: TGTGCCATCAGTGCCAGGGATTCACCCCTCCACTTT. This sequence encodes CAISARDSPLHF.

The chain's CDR3 is CASRGQGDSPLHF. The CDR3 DNA follows: TGTGCCAGCAGGGGGCAGGGGGACTCACCCCTCCACTTT. The gene calls are TRBV2 and TRBJ1-6, with 7 positions matching TRBD1. The V segment lost 6 bases and the J segment 10 bases; nucleotides outside the gene matches: 6. The CDR3 extends over 13 amino acids. Germline V CDR1 and CDR2: SNHLY, FYNNEI. Filled out from reference TRBV2 and TRBJ1-6, the complete variable domain reads EPEVTQTPSHQVTQMGQEVILRCVPISNHLYFYWYRQILGQKVEFLVSFYNNEISEKSEIFDDQFSVERPDGSNFTLKIRSTKLEDSAMYFCASRGQGDSPLHFGNGTRLTVT.

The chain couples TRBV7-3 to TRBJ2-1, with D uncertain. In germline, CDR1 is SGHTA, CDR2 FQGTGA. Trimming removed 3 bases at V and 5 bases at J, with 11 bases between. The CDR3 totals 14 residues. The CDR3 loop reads CASSFEHTNNEQFF. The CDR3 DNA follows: TGTGCCAGCAGCTTTGAACATACAAACAATGAGCAGTTCTTC.

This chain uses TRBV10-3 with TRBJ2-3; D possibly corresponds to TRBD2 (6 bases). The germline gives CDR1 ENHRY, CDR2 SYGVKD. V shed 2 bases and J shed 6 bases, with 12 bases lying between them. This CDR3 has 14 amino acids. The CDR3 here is CAISERDSGDTQYF. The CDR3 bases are TGTGCCATCAGTGAGAGGGACTCCGGGGATACGCAGTATTTT.

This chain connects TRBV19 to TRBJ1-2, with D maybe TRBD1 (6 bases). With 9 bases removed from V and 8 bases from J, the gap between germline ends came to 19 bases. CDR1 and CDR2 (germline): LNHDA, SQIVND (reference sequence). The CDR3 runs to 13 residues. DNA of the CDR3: TGTGCCAGCTCCCCCACAGGGATGGAGGGCTACACCTTC. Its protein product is CASSPTGMEGYTF.

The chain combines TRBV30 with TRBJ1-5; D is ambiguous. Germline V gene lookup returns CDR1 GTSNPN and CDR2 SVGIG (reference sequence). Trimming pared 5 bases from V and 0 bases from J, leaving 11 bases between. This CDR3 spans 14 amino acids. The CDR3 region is CAWGTGLSNQPQHF. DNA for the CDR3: TGTGCCTGGGGAACCGGCCTTAGCAATCAGCCCCAGCATTTT.

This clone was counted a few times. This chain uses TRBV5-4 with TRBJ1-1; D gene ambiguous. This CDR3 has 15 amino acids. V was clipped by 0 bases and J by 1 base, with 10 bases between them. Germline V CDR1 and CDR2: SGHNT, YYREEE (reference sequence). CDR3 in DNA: TGTGCCAGCAGCTTGGCCAGAAAGGGGAACACTGAAGCTTTCTTT. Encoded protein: CASSLARKGNTEAFF.

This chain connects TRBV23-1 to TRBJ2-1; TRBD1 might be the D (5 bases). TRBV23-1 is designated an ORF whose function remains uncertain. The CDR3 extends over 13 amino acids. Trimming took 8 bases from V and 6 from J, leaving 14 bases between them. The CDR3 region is CASLVKDSNEQFF. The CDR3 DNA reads TGCGCCAGCCTGGTAAAAGACAGCAATGAGCAGTTCTTC.

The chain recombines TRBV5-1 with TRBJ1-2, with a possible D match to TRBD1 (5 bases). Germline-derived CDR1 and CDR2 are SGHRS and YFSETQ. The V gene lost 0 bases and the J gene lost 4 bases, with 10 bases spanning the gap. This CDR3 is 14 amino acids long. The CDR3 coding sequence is TGCGCCAGCAGCTTGGATGGTGGGGCCTATGGCTACACCTTC. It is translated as CASSLDGGAYGYTF.

The CDR3 loop reads CASSLTGTQYF. CDR3 DNA: TGTGCCAGCAGCCTCACGGGGACGCAGTATTTT. J is TRBJ2-3 and V is TRBV7-2; D possibly corresponds to TRBD2 (5 bases). Trimming stripped 5 bases from V and 9 bases from J, with 9 bases between. Germline CDR1 SGHTA, CDR2 FQGNSA. The CDR3 has 11 amino acids.

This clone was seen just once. In DNA form, the CDR3 reads TGTGCCAGCAGCGGATACCGGGACAGGGCGTCCAATCAGCCCCAGCATTTT. Amino acid sequence: CASSGYRDRASNQPQHF. V usage is TRBV7-2 and J usage is TRBJ1-5, with 9 bases matching TRBD1. The V and J ends lost 5 bases and 3 bases, in that order; junction bases with no gene match: 11. This CDR3 is built from 17 residues. From germline, CDR1 is SGHTA and CDR2 FQGNSA. The full variable domain, its missing parts supplied by reference TRBV7-2 and TRBJ1-5, is GAGVSQSPSNKVTEKGKDVELRCDPISGHTALYWYRQSLGQGLEFLIYFQGNSAPDKSGLPSDRFSAERTGGSVSTLTIQRTQQEDSAVYLCASSGYRDRASNQPQHFGDGTRLSIL.

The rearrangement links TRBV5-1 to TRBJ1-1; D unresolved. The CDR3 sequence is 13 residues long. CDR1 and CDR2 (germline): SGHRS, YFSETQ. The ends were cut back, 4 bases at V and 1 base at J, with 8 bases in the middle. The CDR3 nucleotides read TGCGCCAGCAGCCTATTATGGAACACTGAAGCTTTCTTT. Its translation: CASSLLWNTEAFF. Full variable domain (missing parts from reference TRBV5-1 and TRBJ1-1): KAGVTQTPRYLIKTRGQQVTLSCSPISGHRSVSWYQQTPGQGLQFLFEYFSETQRNKGNFPGRFSGRQFSNSRSEMNVSTLELGDSALYLCASSLLWNTEAFFGQGTRLTVV.

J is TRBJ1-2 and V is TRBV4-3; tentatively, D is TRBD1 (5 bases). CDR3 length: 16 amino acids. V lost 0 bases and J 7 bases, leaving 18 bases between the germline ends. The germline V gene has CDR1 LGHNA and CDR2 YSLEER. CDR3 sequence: CASSQDFQGWTGGYTF. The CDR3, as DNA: TGCGCCAGCAGCCAAGATTTCCAGGGATGGACGGGTGGCTACACCTTC.

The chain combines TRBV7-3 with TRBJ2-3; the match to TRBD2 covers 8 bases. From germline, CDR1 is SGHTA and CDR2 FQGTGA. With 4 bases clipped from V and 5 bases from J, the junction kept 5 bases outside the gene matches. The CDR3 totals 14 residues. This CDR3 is CASSSGLEQDTQYF. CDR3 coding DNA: TGTGCCAGCAGCTCGGGACTAGAACAAGATACGCAGTATTTT.

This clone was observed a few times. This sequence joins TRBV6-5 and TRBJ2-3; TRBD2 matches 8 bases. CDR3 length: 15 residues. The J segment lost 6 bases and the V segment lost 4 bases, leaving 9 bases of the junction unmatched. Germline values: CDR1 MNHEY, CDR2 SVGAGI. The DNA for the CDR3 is TGTGCCAGCAGTTTAGCGGGGACGCCGGGGGATACGCAGTATTTT. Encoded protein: CASSLAGTPGDTQYF.

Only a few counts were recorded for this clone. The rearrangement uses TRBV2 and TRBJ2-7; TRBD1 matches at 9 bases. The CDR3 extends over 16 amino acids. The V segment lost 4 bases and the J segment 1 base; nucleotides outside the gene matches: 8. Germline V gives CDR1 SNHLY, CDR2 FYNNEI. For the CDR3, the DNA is TGTGCCAGCAGTGTGGGTCCGGGACAGGGTTCCTACGAGCAGTACTTC. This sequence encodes CASSVGPGQGSYEQYF. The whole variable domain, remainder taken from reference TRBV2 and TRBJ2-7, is EPEVTQTPSHQVTQMGQEVILRCVPISNHLYFYWYRQILGQKVEFLVSFYNNEISEKSEIFDDQFSVERPDGSNFTLKIRSTKLEDSAMYFCASSVGPGQGSYEQYFGPGTRLTVT.

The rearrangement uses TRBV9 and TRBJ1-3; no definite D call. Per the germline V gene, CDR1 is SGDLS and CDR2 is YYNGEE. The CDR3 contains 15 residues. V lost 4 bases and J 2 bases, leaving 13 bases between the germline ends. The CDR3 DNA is TGTGCCAGCAGCTCCCAGTCCTCGCCTGGAAACACCATATATTTT. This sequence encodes CASSSQSSPGNTIYF.

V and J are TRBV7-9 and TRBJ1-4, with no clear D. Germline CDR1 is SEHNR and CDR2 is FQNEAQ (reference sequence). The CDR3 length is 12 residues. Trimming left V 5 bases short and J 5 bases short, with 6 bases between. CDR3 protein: CASSPVNEKLFF. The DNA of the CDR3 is TGTGCCAGCAGCCCAGTCAATGAAAAACTGTTTTTT.

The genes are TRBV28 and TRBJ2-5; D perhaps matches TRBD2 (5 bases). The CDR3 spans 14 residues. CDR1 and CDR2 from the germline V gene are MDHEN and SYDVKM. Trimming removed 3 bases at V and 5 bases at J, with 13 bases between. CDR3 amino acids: CASSFLRGMETQYF. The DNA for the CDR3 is TGTGCCAGCAGTTTCTTACGAGGGATGGAGACCCAGTACTTC.

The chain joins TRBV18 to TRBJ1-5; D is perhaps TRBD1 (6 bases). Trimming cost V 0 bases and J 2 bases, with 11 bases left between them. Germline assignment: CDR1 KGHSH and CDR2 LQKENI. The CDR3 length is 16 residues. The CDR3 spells CASSPPGARGNQPQHF. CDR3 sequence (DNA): TGTGCCAGCTCACCACCGGGGGCAAGAGGCAATCAGCCCCAGCATTTT.

CDR3 loop: CAISEPGQLEYGYTF. In DNA, the CDR3 is TGTGCCATCAGTGAACCGGGACAGTTAGAATATGGCTACACCTTC. This rearrangement joins TRBV10-3 to TRBJ1-2; 7 bases agree with TRBD1. This CDR3 is built from 15 residues. Per germline, CDR1 ENHRY and CDR2 SYGVKD. V lost 3 bases, J lost 5 bases, and 9 bases stayed unmatched.

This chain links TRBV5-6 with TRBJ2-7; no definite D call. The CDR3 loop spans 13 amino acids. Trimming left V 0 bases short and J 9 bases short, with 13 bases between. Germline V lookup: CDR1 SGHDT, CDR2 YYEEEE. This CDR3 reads CASSLGVPEGQYF. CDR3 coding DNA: TGTGCCAGCAGCTTGGGGGTCCCTGAAGGGCAGTACTTC.

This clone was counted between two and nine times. CDR3 bases: TGTGCCAGCAGCCCAGGTAGGGGCAGTGATGAGCAGTTCTTC. This encodes CASSPGRGSDEQFF. The rearrangement joins TRBV7-3 to TRBJ2-1, with D possibly matching TRBD1 (5 bases). The CDR3 is 14 residues long. Germline assignment: CDR1 SGHTA and CDR2 FQGTGA. Trimming took 5 bases from V and 8 from J, leaving 16 bases between them.

CDR3 loop: CASSLETATQQFF. CDR3 coding DNA: TGCGCCAGCAGCTTGGAAACGGCGACTCAGCAGTTCTTC. The rearrangement links TRBV5-1 to TRBJ2-1; unclear D gene. V was trimmed by 0 bases and J by 11 bases, leaving 12 bases between them. Germline-derived CDR1 and CDR2 are SGHRS and YFSETQ. This CDR3 is 13 amino acids long.

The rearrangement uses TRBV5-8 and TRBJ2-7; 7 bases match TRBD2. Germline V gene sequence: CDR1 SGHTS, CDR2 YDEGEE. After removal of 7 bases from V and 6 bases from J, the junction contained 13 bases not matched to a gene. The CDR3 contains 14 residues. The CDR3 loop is CASLRAGVVGEQYF. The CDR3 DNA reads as TGTGCCAGCCTCCGTGCGGGGGTAGTGGGCGAGCAGTACTTC.

The CDR3 loop is CASSSVDYNEQFF. The CDR3 DNA follows: TGTGCCAGCAGTTCCGTCGATTACAATGAGCAGTTCTTC. This rearrangement joins TRBV6-4 to TRBJ2-1; no definite D call. The CDR3 contains 13 residues. Germline CDR1 reads MRHNA; CDR2 reads SNTAGT. Trimming stripped 5 bases from V and 4 bases from J, with 9 bases between.

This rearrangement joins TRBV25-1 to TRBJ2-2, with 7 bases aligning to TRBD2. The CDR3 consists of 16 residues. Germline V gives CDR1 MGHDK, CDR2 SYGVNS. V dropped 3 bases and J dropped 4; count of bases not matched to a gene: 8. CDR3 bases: TGTGCCAGCAGTGACCTCCCCGCGGGGGTCACCGGGGAGCTGTTTTTT. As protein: CASSDLPAGVTGELFF.

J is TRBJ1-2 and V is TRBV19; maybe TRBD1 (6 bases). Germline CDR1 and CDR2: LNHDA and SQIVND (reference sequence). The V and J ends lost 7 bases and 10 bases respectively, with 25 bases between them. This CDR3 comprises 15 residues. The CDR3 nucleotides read TGTGCCAGTACCTCTCTTCCCCGGGGGGGCAGAGACTACACCTTC. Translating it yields CASTSLPRGGRDYTF.